This T cell receptor beta chain originates from a study of low-dose radiotherapy and immunotherapy resistance in tumors. Per the germline V gene, CDR1 is MNHEY and CDR2 is SVGAGI. Losses at the gene ends were 5 bases for V and 6 bases for J; bases not matched to a gene: 15. The CDR3 spans 17 residues. With TRAV- and TRBV-specific primers, first-strand cDNA was made, covering the alpha and beta chains. TCR amplification used about 18 PCR cycles, a constant-region primer and a V-primer adapter. In TCRdb, the reads were re-called with MiXCR into one record per CDR3 protein. The sample yields 10,000 to 15,000 distinct CDR3 sequences, 60% seen once.

The origin of this receptor is a human donor with advanced metastatic prostate, ovarian, gallbladder or colorectal cancer (not recorded which). This table probably holds off-target reads from a library built for another chain. The V gene is TRBV6-5, the J gene TRBJ2-1, with 8 bases aligning to TRBD2. The CDR3 DNA is TGTGCCAGCAGTCAAGAGGGGGGAGCGGGAGTCGGCAATGAGCAGTTCTTC. It specifies CASSQEGGAGVGNEQFF.